The T cell receptor beta chain described here comes from a study of blood T cell repertoires in COVID-19. About the study: Some COVID-19 samples were acute and others convalescent; all came from the United States, Italy and Spain. Sample material is recorded as cDNA or gDNA derived from T cells, B-cell-depleted T cells, or PBMCs.

Authors' methods: Estimation of nucleated cell counts relied on the amplification of reference gene primers. Sequencing used immunoSEQ multiplex PCR; TCRdb keeps in-frame clones, though not all of them. V, J and clone size were drawn from that table, and D and trimming were deduced from the DNA. The sample includes approximately 100,000 clones, approximately 89% seen only once; the top ten take around 10%. The CDR3 has 16 residues. The J segment lost 2 bases and the V segment lost 3 bases, leaving 4 bases of the junction unmatched. Per the germline V gene, CDR1 is SGHAT and CDR2 is FQNNGV. This chain connects TRBV11-2 to TRBJ2-3; 11 nucleotides match TRBD2. This sequence originates from a man aged 50 to 59 with acute or convalescent COVID-19. Sequencing was done on a sample of peripheral blood. CDR3 residues: CASSFLAGGITDTQYF. DNA for the CDR3: TGTGCCAGCAGCTTCTTAGCGGGAGGGATCACAGATACGCAGTATTTT. Complete variable domain (other parts from reference TRBV11-2 and TRBJ2-3): EAGVAQSPRYKIIEKRQSVAFWCNPISGHATLYWYQQILGQGPKLLIQFQNNGVVDDSQLPKDRFSAERLKGVDSTLKIQPAKLEDSAVYLCASSFLAGGITDTQYFGPGTRLTVL.